Given below is one T cell receptor beta chain in context. This sample stems from a study of control samples from healthy donors and cancer patients. The table came from immunoSEQ multiplex PCR; TCRdb's copy has only in-frame clones and leaves some out. This sample has 150,000 to 200,000 clones, with over 85% found just once. The CDR3 runs 16 residues. Trimming shortened V by 1 base and J by 0 bases, and 12 bases separated the two germline ends. Germline V gene data show CDR1 as MGHRA and CDR2 as YSYEKL. The chain links TRBV4-1 to TRBJ1-1, with D unclear. The TCR originated in a man aged 25-45 years in good health. Sequences were obtained from blood. CDR3 protein: CASSQGPLLMNTEAFF. CDR3 sequence (DNA): TGCGCCAGCAGCCAAGGACCCCTTCTCATGAACACTGAAGCTTTCTTT.